What follows are 3 T cell receptor beta chains derived from one specimen sequenced in a study of T cells in localized non-small cell lung cancer. The table came from immunoSEQ multiplex PCR; TCRdb's copy has only in-frame clones and leaves some out. The repertoire holds roughly 40,000 clones, 65% to 90% seen once, with approximately 7.4% in the top ten. Source: peripheral blood mononuclear cells, taken before any cancer treatment. The receptors were sampled from a male donor older than 55 with stage II lung adenocarcinoma.

A few counts support this clone. This sequence joins TRBV5-5 and TRBJ1-4; 10 nucleotides align to TRBD1. The CDR3 consists of 15 residues. J lost 7 bases, V lost 3 bases, and 6 bases had no gene match. Germline CDR1 and CDR2: SGHKS and YYEKEE (reference sequence). DNA for the CDR3: TGTGCCAGCAGCTATGACAGGGGGCGAAGTGAAAAACTGTTTTTT. Encoded protein: CASSYDRGRSEKLFF.

The chain couples TRBV28 to TRBJ1-1; D unresolved. The CDR3 totals 14 residues. Between the trimmed V and J ends, which lost 7 bases and 0 bases, there was a span of 12 bases. Germline lookup yields CDR1 MDHEN and CDR2 SYDVKM. CDR3 sequence: CASTLPSLNTEAFF. The CDR3 DNA follows: TGTGCCAGCACTCTCCCGTCCTTGAACACTGAAGCTTTCTTT. Variable domain in full (rest from reference TRBV28 and TRBJ1-1): DVKVTQSSRYLVKRTGEKVFLECVQDMDHENMFWYRQDPGLGLRLIYFSYDVKMKEKGDIPEGYSVSREKKERFSLILESASTNQTSMYLCASTLPSLNTEAFFGQGTRLTVV.

This sequence joins TRBV7-3 and TRBJ2-3, with 8 bases aligning to TRBD2. The CDR3 totals 14 residues. Trimming took 5 bases from V and 4 from J; bases not matched to a gene: 5. Germline V lookup: CDR1 SGHTA, CDR2 FQGTGA. As DNA, the CDR3 is TGTGCCAGCAGCCCGACGACTAGCGCAGATACGCAGTATTTT. Encoded protein: CASSPTTSADTQYF.